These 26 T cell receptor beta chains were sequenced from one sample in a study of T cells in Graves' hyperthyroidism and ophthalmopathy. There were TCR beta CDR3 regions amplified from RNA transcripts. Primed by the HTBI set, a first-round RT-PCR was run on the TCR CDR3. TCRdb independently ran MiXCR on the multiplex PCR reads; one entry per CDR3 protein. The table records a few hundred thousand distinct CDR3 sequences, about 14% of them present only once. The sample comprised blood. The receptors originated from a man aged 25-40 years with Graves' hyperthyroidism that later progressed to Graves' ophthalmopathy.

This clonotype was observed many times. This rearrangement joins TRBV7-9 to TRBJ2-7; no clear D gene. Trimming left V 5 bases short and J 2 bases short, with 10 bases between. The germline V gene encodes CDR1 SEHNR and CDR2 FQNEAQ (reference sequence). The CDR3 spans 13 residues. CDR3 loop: CASSADGTYEQYF. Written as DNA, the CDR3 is TGTGCCAGCAGCGCGGACGGAACCTACGAGCAGTACTTC.

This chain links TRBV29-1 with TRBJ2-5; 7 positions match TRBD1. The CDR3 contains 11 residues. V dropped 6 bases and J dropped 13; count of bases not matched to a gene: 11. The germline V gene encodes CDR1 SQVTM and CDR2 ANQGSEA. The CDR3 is CSVLTGDRRYF. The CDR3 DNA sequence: TGCAGCGTCCTCACAGGGGACCGTCGGTACTTC. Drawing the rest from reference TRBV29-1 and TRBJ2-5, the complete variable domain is SAVISQKPSRDICQRGTSLTIQCQVDSQVTMMFWYRQQPGQSLTLIATANQGSEATYESGFVIDKFPISRPNLTFSTLTVSNMSPEDSSIYLCSVLTGDRRYFGPGTRLLVL.

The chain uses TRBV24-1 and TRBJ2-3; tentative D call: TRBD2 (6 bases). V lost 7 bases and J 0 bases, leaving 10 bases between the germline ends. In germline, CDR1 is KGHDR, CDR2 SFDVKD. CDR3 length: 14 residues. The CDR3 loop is CATRRGRSTDTQYF. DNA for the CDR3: TGTGCCACCAGGCGGGGCAGAAGCACAGATACGCAGTATTTT.

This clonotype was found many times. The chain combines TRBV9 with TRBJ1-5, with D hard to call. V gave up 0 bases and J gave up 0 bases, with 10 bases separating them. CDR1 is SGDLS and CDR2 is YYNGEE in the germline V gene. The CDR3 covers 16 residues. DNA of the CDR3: TGTGCCAGCAGCGTAGTAACAGACCTTAGCAATCAGCCCCAGCATTTT. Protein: CASSVVTDLSNQPQHF.

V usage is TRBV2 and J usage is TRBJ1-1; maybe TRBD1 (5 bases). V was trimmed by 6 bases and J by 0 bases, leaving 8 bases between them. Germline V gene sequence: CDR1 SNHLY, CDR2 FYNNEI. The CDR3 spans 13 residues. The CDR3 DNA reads TGTGCCAGCAGGGGGGAAGTGAACACTGAAGCTTTCTTT. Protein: CASRGEVNTEAFF.

This CDR3 reads CASSVENSYGYTF. DNA for the CDR3: TGTGCCAGCAGCGTAGAAAATTCCTATGGCTACACCTTC. The V call is TRBV9, the J call TRBJ1-2; no reliable D call. The V and J ends lost 0 bases and 4 bases respectively, with 7 bases between them. CDR3 size: 13 residues. Germline loops: CDR1 SGDLS, CDR2 YYNGEE.

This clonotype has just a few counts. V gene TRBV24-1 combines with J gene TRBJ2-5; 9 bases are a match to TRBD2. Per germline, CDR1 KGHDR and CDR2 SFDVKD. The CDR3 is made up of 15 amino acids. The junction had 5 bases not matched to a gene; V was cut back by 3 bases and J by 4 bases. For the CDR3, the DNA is TGTGCCACCAGTGATACAGCGGGGGGCCCAGAGACCCAGTACTTC. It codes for CATSDTAGGPETQYF.

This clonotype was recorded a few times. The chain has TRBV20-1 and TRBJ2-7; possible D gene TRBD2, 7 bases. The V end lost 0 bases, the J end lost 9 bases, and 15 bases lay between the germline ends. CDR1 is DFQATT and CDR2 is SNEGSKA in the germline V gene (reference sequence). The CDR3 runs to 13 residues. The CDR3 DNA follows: TGCAGTGCTAGAGAAGTCGGGGGGCTACGGCAGTACTTC. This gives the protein CSAREVGGLRQYF.

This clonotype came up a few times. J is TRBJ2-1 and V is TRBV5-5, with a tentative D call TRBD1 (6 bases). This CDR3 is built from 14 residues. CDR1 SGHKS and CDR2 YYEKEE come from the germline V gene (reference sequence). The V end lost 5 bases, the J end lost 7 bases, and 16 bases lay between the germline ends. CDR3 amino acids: CASRVTQGWNEQFF. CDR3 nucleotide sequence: TGTGCCAGCAGAGTCACGCAGGGGTGGAATGAGCAGTTCTTC.

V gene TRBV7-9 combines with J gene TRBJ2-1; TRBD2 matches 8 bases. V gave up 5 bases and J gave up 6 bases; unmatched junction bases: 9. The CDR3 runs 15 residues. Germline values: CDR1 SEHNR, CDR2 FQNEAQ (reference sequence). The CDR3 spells CASSPVEGTSNEQFF. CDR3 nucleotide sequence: TGTGCCAGCAGCCCAGTGGAAGGGACTAGCAATGAGCAGTTCTTC.

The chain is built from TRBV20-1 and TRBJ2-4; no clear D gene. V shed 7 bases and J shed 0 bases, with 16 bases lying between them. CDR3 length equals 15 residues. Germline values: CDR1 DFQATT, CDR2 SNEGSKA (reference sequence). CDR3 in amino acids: CSVTKATIAKNIQYF. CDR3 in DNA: TGCAGTGTTACGAAGGCCACGATAGCCAAAAACATTCAGTACTTC.

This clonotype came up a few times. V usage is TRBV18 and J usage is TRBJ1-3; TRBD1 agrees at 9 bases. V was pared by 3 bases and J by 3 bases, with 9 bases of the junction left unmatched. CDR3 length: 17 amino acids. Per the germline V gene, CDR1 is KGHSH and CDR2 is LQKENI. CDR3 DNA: TGTGCCAGCTCACCGGGACAGGGTGGAGGAGTTGGAAACACCATATATTTT. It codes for CASSPGQGGGVGNTIYF.

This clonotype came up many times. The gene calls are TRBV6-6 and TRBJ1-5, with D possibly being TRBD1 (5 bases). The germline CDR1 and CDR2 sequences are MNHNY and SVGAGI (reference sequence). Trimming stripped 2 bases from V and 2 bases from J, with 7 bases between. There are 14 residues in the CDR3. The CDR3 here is CASSYTQGNQPQHF. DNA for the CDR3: TGTGCCAGCAGTTACACACAGGGCAATCAGCCCCAGCATTTT.

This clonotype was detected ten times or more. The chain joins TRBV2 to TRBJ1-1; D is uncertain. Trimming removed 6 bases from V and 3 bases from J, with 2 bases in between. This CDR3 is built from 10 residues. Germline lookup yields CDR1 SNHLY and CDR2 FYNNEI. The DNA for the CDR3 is TGTGCCAGCAGATACACTGAAGCTTTCTTT. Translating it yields CASRYTEAFF.

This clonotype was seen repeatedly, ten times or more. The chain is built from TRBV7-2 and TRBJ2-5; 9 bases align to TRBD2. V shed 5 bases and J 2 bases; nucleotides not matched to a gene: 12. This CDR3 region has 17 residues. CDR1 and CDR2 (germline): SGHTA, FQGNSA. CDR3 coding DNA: TGTGCCAGCAGCCACCCCCCCTTGGCGGGGGGGCAAGAGACCCAGTACTTC. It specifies CASSHPPLAGGQETQYF. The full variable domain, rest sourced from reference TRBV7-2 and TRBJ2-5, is GAGVSQSPSNKVTEKGKDVELRCDPISGHTALYWYRQSLGQGLEFLIYFQGNSAPDKSGLPSDRFSAERTGGSVSTLTIQRTQQEDSAVYLCASSHPPLAGGQETQYFGPGTRLLVL.

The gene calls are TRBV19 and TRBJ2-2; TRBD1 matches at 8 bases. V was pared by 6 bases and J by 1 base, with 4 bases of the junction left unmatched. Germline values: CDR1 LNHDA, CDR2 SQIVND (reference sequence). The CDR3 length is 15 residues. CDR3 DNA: TGTGCCAGTAGAGACAGGGGACAGAACACCGGGGAGCTGTTTTTT. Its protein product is CASRDRGQNTGELFF.

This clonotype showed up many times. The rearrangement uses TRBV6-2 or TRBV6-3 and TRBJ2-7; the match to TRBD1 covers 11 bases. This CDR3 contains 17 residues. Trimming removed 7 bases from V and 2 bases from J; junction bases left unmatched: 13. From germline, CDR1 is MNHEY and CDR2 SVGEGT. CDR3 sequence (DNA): TGTGCCAGCACCACTCATTTCGGGACAGGGGGGACCTACGAGCAGTACTTC. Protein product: CASTTHFGTGGTYEQYF.

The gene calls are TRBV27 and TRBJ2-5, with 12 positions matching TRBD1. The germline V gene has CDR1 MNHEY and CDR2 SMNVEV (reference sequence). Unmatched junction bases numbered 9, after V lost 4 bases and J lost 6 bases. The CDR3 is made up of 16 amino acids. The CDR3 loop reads CASSWGTGGPMKTQYF. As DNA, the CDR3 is TGTGCCAGCAGTTGGGGGACAGGGGGCCCCATGAAGACCCAGTACTTC.

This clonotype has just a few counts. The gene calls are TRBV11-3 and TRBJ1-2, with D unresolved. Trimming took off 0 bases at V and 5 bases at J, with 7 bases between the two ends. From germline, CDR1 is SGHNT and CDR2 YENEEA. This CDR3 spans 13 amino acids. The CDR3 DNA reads TGTGCCAGCAGCTTAGATATGGGATATGGCTACACCTTC. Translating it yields CASSLDMGYGYTF.

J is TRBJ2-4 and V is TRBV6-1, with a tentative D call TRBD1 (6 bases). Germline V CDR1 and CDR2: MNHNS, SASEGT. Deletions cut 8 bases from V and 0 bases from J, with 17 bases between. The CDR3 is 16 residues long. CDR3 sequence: CASGDRDKLAKNIQYF. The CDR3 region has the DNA TGTGCCAGCGGGGACCGGGACAAGCTAGCCAAAAACATTCAGTACTTC.

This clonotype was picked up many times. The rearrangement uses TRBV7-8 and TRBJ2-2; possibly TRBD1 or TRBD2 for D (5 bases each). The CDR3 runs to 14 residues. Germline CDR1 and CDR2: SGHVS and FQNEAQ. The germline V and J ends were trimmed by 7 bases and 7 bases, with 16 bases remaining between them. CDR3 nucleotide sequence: TGTGCCAGCACCCGAGGGGCCCCCGTCGGGGAGCTGTTTTTT. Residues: CASTRGAPVGELFF.

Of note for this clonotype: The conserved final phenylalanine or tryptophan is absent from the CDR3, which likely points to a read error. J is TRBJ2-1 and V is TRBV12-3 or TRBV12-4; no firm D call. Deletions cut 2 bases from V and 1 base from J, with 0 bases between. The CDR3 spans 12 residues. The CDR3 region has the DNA TGTGCCAGCAGTTTATCCTACAATGAGCAGTTCCTC. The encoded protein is CASSLSYNEQFL.

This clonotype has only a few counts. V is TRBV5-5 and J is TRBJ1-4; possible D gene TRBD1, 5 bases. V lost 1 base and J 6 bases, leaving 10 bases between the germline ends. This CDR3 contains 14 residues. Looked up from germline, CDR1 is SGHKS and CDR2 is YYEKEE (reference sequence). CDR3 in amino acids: CASSLSRVDEKLFF. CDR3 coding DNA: TGTGCCAGCAGCTTGAGCAGGGTTGATGAAAAACTGTTTTTT. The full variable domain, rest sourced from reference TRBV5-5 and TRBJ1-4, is DAGVTQSPTHLIKTRGQQVTLRCSPISGHKSVSWYQQVLGQGPQFIFQYYEKEERGRGNFPDRFSARQFPNYSSELNVNALLLGDSALYLCASSLSRVDEKLFFGSGTQLSVL.

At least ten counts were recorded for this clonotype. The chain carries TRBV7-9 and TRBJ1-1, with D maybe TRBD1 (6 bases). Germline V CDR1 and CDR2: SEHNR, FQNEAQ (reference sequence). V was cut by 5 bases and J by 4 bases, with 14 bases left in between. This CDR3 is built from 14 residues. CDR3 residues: CASSPIQGSTEAFF. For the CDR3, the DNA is TGTGCCAGCAGCCCTATACAGGGATCCACTGAAGCTTTCTTT.

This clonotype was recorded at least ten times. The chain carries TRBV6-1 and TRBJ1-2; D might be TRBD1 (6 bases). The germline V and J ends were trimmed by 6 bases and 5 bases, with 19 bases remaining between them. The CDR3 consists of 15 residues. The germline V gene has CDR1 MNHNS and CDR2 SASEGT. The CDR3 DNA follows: TGTGCCAGCAGCCCGGGACACAACCTCGGGTATGGCTACACCTTC. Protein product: CASSPGHNLGYGYTF.

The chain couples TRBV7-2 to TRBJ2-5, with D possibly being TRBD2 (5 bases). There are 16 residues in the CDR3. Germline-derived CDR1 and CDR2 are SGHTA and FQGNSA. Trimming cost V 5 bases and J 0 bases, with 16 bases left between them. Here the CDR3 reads CASSTRTSPYQETQYF. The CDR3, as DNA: TGTGCCAGCAGCACCCGGACTTCCCCGTACCAAGAGACCCAGTACTTC.